Each of the 24 T cell receptor beta chains below was sequenced from the same sample in a study of T cell responses to AZD1222 COVID-19 vaccine. Profiling relied on immunoSEQ multiplex PCR, and the TCRdb table lists in-frame clones only, not all of them. The profile shows more than 95,000 clones, 80% to 90% of them singletons. Sample: peripheral blood, taken on day 0 of AZD1222 vaccination. The receptors come from an adult in good health.

Only a few counts were recorded for this clone. The chain has TRBV7-2 and TRBJ2-7; TRBD2 aligns across 10 bases. CDR1 and CDR2 (germline): SGHTA, FQGNSA. Germline trimming cut 4 bases from V and 5 bases from J; bases unmatched to any gene: 11. The CDR3 extends over 16 amino acids. CDR3 in DNA: TGTGCCAGCAGCTCCGATCCGGGACTAGCGAGCAACGAGCAGTACTTC. It encodes CASSSDPGLASNEQYF.

The J gene is TRBJ2-1, the V gene TRBV3-1 (or the pseudogene TRBV3-2); 8 bases map to TRBD2. J was trimmed by 8 bases and V by 1 base; bases with no gene match: 13. Germline lookup yields CDR1 LGHDT and CDR2 YNNKEL (reference sequence). The CDR3 spans 17 residues. The CDR3 here is CASSQADLYSGTDEQFF. DNA for the CDR3: TGTGCCAGCAGCCAAGCAGACCTGTATAGCGGGACGGATGAGCAGTTCTTC.

The rearrangement uses TRBV7-3 and TRBJ1-1; TRBD1 aligns across 7 bases. The CDR3 contains 15 residues. Germline V gene sequence: CDR1 SGHTA, CDR2 FQGTGA. J was trimmed by 1 base and V by 2 bases; bases with no gene match: 4. The CDR3 loop is CASSLLAGGNTEAFF. CDR3 DNA: TGTGCCAGCAGCTTATTGGCAGGGGGGAACACTGAAGCTTTCTTT.

The gene calls are TRBV5-4 and TRBJ2-1; 8 bases match TRBD2. Germline V gene lookup returns CDR1 SGHNT and CDR2 YYREEE (reference sequence). Trimming took 0 bases from V and 5 from J; bases not matched to a gene: 4. There are 15 residues in the CDR3. CDR3 nucleotide sequence: TGTGCCAGCAGCTTGGGTAGCGGGGAGCACAATGAGCAGTTCTTC. Translating gives CASSLGSGEHNEQFF.

This sequence joins TRBV6-1 and TRBJ2-2; D is uncertain. This CDR3 is 16 amino acids long. Germline CDR1 is MNHNS and CDR2 is SASEGT. V shed 0 bases and J shed 0 bases, with 8 bases lying between them. The CDR3 DNA is TGTGCCAGCAGTGAAGCGGTTCATACGAACACCGGGGAGCTGTTTTTT. Translation: CASSEAVHTNTGELFF.

The chain employs TRBV5-1 and TRBJ1-1; D unresolved. Between the trimmed V and J ends, which lost 1 base and 1 base, there was a span of 26 bases. This CDR3 has 20 residues. Germline loops: CDR1 SGHRS, CDR2 YFSETQ. In DNA, the CDR3 is TGCGCCAGCAGCTTGCACATTTTATTGACCCAAAGGCAGGAGAACACTGAAGCTTTCTTT. Amino acid sequence: CASSLHILLTQRQENTEAFF.

This clone was seen just once. The chain carries TRBV5-1 and TRBJ2-7; TRBD1 matches at 12 bases. From germline, CDR1 is SGHRS and CDR2 YFSETQ. Trimming cost V 5 bases and J 0 bases; bases outside gene matches: 9. CDR3 length: 17 residues. CDR3: CASSPGTGGGRSYEQYF. The CDR3 DNA reads TGCGCCAGCAGTCCTGGGACAGGGGGCGGACGCTCCTACGAGCAGTACTTC.

The J gene is TRBJ2-1, the V gene TRBV3-1 (or the pseudogene TRBV3-2); 7 nucleotides agree with TRBD2. The ends lost 1 base at V and 4 bases at J; junction bases unmatched: 1. The CDR3 sequence is 14 residues long. Germline CDR1 reads LGHDT; CDR2 reads YNNKEL (reference sequence). In nucleotides, the CDR3 is TGTGCCAGCAGCCAAGGGGAGGGGTACAATGAGCAGTTCTTC. Its protein product is CASSQGEGYNEQFF.

This rearrangement joins TRBV18 to TRBJ1-2; TRBD1 aligns across 9 bases. V lost 2 bases and J lost 4; bases outside the gene matches: 5. Germline CDR1 and CDR2: KGHSH and LQKENI. This CDR3 has 15 residues. CDR3 DNA sequence: TGTGCCAGCTCACCAGACGGACAGGGGCGCTATGGCTACACCTTC. Amino acids: CASSPDGQGRYGYTF.

For this clone: The same CDR3 also results from other DNA sequences found in this sample. The V and J genes are TRBV7-2 and TRBJ1-1; D might be TRBD1 (6 bases). Trimming removed 4 bases at V and 1 base at J, with 7 bases between. Germline V gene sequence: CDR1 SGHTA, CDR2 FQGNSA. This CDR3 region has 13 residues. For the CDR3, the DNA is TGTGCCAGCAGCTGGGGGCAGAACACTGAAGCTTTCTTT. It yields the protein CASSWGQNTEAFF.

The chain links TRBV3-1 (or the pseudogene TRBV3-2) to TRBJ2-1, with TRBD2 matching 10 bases. Germline V gene sequence: CDR1 LGHDT, CDR2 YNNKEL (reference sequence). V trimming: 1 base; J trimming: 4 bases; junction bases outside the gene matches: 4. The length of the CDR3 is 16 residues. CDR3 DNA sequence: TGTGCCAGCAGCCAAGGGCTAGCGGGGGATTACAATGAGCAGTTCTTC. It yields the protein CASSQGLAGDYNEQFF.

V is TRBV6-1 and J is TRBJ1-2; D is unresolved. Germline assignment: CDR1 MNHNS and CDR2 SASEGT. This CDR3 contains 13 residues. Trimming stripped 3 bases from V and 8 bases from J, with 13 bases between. In DNA form, the CDR3 reads TGTGCCAGCAGTGAGGCAGGCAGAGAGGGCTACACCTTC. Protein: CASSEAGREGYTF.

V gene TRBV5-6 combines with J gene TRBJ1-2; TRBD1 is a possible D gene (6 bases). V was trimmed by 0 bases and J by 8 bases, leaving 11 bases between them. Germline assignment: CDR1 SGHDT and CDR2 YYEEEE. This CDR3 is built from 13 residues. DNA for the CDR3: TGTGCCAGCAGCTTGGACAGGGAGAGAGGCTACACCTTC. Protein sequence: CASSLDRERGYTF.

The V call is TRBV7-3, the J call TRBJ1-6, with 7 nucleotides matching TRBD1. CDR1 SGHTA and CDR2 FQGTGA come from the germline V gene. The V and J ends lost 5 bases and 9 bases, in that order; junction bases with no gene match: 7. The CDR3 runs to 14 residues. The CDR3 bases are TGTGCCAGCAGCATGACAGGGCTCGGTTCACCCCTCCACTTT. Amino acids: CASSMTGLGSPLHF. Together with reference TRBV7-3 and TRBJ1-6, the CDR3 gives the full variable domain: GAGVSQTPSNKVTEKGKYVELRCDPISGHTALYWYRQSLGQGPEFLIYFQGTGAADDSGLPNDRFFAVRPEGSVSTLKIQRTERGDSAVYLCASSMTGLGSPLHFGNGTRLTVT.

This chain uses TRBV5-1 with TRBJ2-1, with a weak D call TRBD1 (6 bases). The germline gives CDR1 SGHRS, CDR2 YFSETQ. This CDR3 is 16 amino acids long. The V end lost 0 bases, the J end lost 8 bases, and 18 bases lay between the germline ends. This CDR3 is CASSLDTGSIRDEQFF. For the CDR3, the DNA is TGCGCCAGCAGCTTGGATACAGGGTCTATACGCGATGAGCAGTTCTTC.

J is TRBJ1-2 and V is TRBV5-1; 8 bases fit TRBD1. V lost 4 bases and J lost 2; bases outside the gene matches: 10. The germline CDR1 and CDR2 sequences are SGHRS and YFSETQ. The CDR3 is 16 residues long. CDR3 in DNA: TGCGCCAGCAGCCCAGGAGGCACAGGGGGGAACTATGGCTACACCTTC. Its translation is CASSPGGTGGNYGYTF.

The chain carries TRBV7-3 and TRBJ2-2; D unresolved. Germline CDR1 is SGHTA and CDR2 is FQGTGA. The CDR3 has 13 amino acids. The V and J ends lost 3 bases and 0 bases respectively, with 2 bases between them. CDR3 protein: CASSFSNTGELFF. The CDR3 DNA reads as TGTGCCAGCAGCTTCTCGAACACCGGGGAGCTGTTTTTT.

This clone was detected a few times. The chain is built from TRBV5-1 and TRBJ2-3; unclear D gene. Trimming removed 4 bases from V and 4 bases from J, with 19 bases in between. This CDR3 region has 16 residues. CDR1 and CDR2 (germline): SGHRS, YFSETQ. CDR3 protein: CASSADTVPPADTQYF. The CDR3 coding sequence is TGCGCCAGCAGCGCCGACACTGTTCCCCCTGCAGATACGCAGTATTTT.

The rearrangement links TRBV14 to TRBJ1-3; the D is unclear. The V end was cut by 0 bases, the J end by 4 bases, with 16 bases between. Germline CDR1 is SGHDN and CDR2 is FVKESK. The CDR3 covers 17 residues. Here the CDR3 reads CASSQDMRILKGNTIYF. The CDR3 bases are TGTGCCAGCAGCCAAGATATGCGCATCCTAAAAGGAAACACCATATATTTT.

This clone was seen a single time. The CDR3 nucleotides are TGTGCCATCAGTGATTCGACTAGCGGGAGGCCCTACAATGAGCAGTTCTTC. This encodes CAISDSTSGRPYNEQFF. V usage is TRBV10-3 and J usage is TRBJ2-1; 13 positions agree with TRBD2. The CDR3 length is 17 residues. CDR1 is ENHRY, CDR2 SYGVKD, per germline. V lost 3 bases to trimming and J lost 2 bases; unmatched junction nucleotides: 4.

The genes are TRBV5-1 and TRBJ1-1; 8 bases align to TRBD1. The CDR3 has 16 amino acids. With 5 bases clipped from V and 8 bases from J, the junction kept 17 bases outside the gene matches. The germline CDR1 and CDR2 sequences are SGHRS and YFSETQ. This CDR3 reads CASRGGQGKDLSEAFF. The CDR3 DNA reads as TGCGCCAGCAGGGGAGGACAGGGAAAGGACCTAAGCGAAGCTTTCTTT. The full variable domain, with the rest looked up from reference TRBV5-1 and TRBJ1-1, is KAGVTQTPRYLIKTRGQQVTLSCSPISGHRSVSWYQQTPGQGLQFLFEYFSETQRNKGNFPGRFSGRQFSNSRSEMNVSTLELGDSALYLCASRGGQGKDLSEAFFGQGTRLTVV.

The chain combines TRBV5-6 with TRBJ1-1, with TRBD1 identical over 7 bases. The CDR3 sequence is 15 residues long. Unmatched junction bases numbered 11, after V lost 3 bases and J lost 6 bases. CDR1 and CDR2 from the germline V gene are SGHDT and YYEEEE. The CDR3 DNA sequence: TGTGCCAGCAGCTACCGAGACAGGGCAGTGGCTGAAGCTTTCTTT. It specifies CASSYRDRAVAEAFF.

V is TRBV5-4 and J is TRBJ1-6; D might be TRBD1 (5 bases). This CDR3 is built from 15 residues. Germline CDR1 reads SGHNT; CDR2 reads YYREEE (reference sequence). The germline V and J ends were trimmed by 3 bases and 5 bases, with 12 bases remaining between them. The CDR3 nucleotides read TGTGCCAGCAGCTCCGGGGGGGGGAATAATTCACCCCTCCACTTT. Translation gives CASSSGGGNNSPLHF.

The chain couples TRBV2 to TRBJ1-5; perhaps TRBD1 as D (5 bases). CDR1 is SNHLY, CDR2 FYNNEI, per germline. V was pared by 5 bases and J by 1 base, with 12 bases between. The CDR3 is made up of 15 amino acids. CDR3 in DNA: TGTGCCAGCAGTAAAAACAGGCCAAGCAATCAGCCCCAGCATTTT. Translating gives CASSKNRPSNQPQHF.